A selection of T cell receptor beta chains follows, all from one sample in a study of OX40 agonist ivuxolimab in advanced cancers. Here immunoSEQ multiplex PCR was the method, and the copy in TCRdb shows in-frame clones only, minus some. The sample records 55,000 to 80,000 clones, more than 70% being singletons. Source: CD4+ or CD8+ T cells sorted from blood, taken in a trial of the OX40 agonist ivuxolimab. These TCRs come from an adult with an advanced solid tumor such as melanoma, head and neck, liver or kidney cancer. The conserved cysteine and the conserved F or W are not part of the CDR3 here.

>TRBV25-1|TRBJ2-2|13
ASSEITSNTGELF
>TRBV7-9|TRBJ2-2|13
ASSYASVSTGELF
>TRBV10-3|TRBJ2-1|19
AISGAWTSGRRLKGYNEQF
>TRBV28|TRBJ1-1|10
ASREDATEAF
>TRBV27|TRBJ2-7|11
ASSPSAGTRRY
>TRBV4-1|TRBJ1-6|11
ASSQVPNSPLH
>TRBV4-1|TRBJ2-1|14
ASSHVGRTAYNEQF
>TRBV7-2|TRBJ1-2|13
ASSSPGSGSYGYT
>TRBV29-1|TRBJ1-2|10
SVVGQNYGYT
>TRBV5-1|TRBJ2-5|13
ASSRAGTEQETQY
>TRBV6-5|TRBJ1-1|13
ASSYSSQPNTEAF
>TRBV28|TRBJ2-7|11
ASRSGQGYEQY
>TRBV7-9|TRBJ1-1|12
ASSPEGGNTEAF
>TRBV5-6|TRBJ2-1|12
ASSFRDRVNEQF
>TRBV5-6|TRBJ2-5|15
ASSFGLAGGDQETQY
>TRBV7-2|TRBJ1-6|10
ASSPGPSPLH
>TRBV6-1|TRBJ2-7|13
ASSELQGRTYEQY
>TRBV5-5|TRBJ2-5|11
ASSGTDQETQY
>TRBV7-9|TRBJ2-5|11
ASSLFGQETQY
>TRBV6-5|TRBJ1-1|12
ASSRGQGRAEAF
>TRBV7-6|TRBJ2-1|14
ASSSTLAGVSNEQF
>TRBV6-6|TRBJ2-7|13
ASSPTGGFSYEQY
>TRBV6-4|TRBJ2-1|16
AIQRDRDARDTNNEQF
>TRBV7-3|TRBJ2-1|17
ASSLWGVAGESSYNEQF
>TRBV6-1|TRBJ1-5|12
ASSVEGLNQPQH
>TRBV11-2|TRBJ2-1|14
ASSLAGTRSYNEQF
>TRBV5-4|TRBJ1-5|14
ASSVRAVNSNQPQH
>TRBV10-3|TRBJ2-3|15
AISDLRTSGTTDTQY
>TRBV27|TRBJ1-3|13
ASSLKGFAGNTIY
>TRBV19|TRBJ2-3|14
ASRKTGGAVTDTQY
>TRBV9|TRBJ2-7|13
ASSVAPSSIYEQY
>TRBV11-2|TRBJ1-5|16
ASSLDTVGTGGVQPQH
>TRBV2|TRBJ2-7|10
ASKEGPGEQY
>TRBV6-5|TRBJ1-3|13
ASKTGPSSGNTIY
>TRBV5-6|TRBJ1-2|13
ASSPTPDPNYGYT
>TRBV28|TRBJ1-5|14
ASRRVARGRSQPQH
>TRBV7-2|TRBJ1-4|13
ASSLGAGGGEKLF
>TRBV6-1|TRBJ1-2|11
ASRSTPNYGYT
>TRBV18|TRBJ2-7|13
ASSTPNNRESEQY
>TRBV7-9|TRBJ1-4|16
ASSSDRGQYGPNEKLF
>TRBV14|TRBJ2-3|15
ASSQGWLAVSTDTQY
>TRBV7-2|TRBJ2-1|11
ASKDRGNREQF
>TRBV15|TRBJ2-1|13
ATSRYGLAINEQF
>TRBV21-1|TRBJ2-5|12
ASSNSGSEETQY
>TRBV28|TRBJ2-7|11
ASSARNSYEQY
>TRBV7-9|TRBJ2-1|10
ASSLSGDEQF
>TRBV7-8|TRBJ1-1|12
ASSLSPVNTEAF
>TRBV9|TRBJ2-1|13
ASSASGNSYNEQF
>TRBV18|TRBJ2-6|12
ASSPPLASNVLT
>TRBV7-2|TRBJ2-5|12
ASSWGQGQETQY
>TRBV7-6|TRBJ2-5|17
ASSFIVRGQGRPGETQY